This T cell receptor beta chain was retrieved from a study of shared clonotypes between healthy human individuals. Background on the study: CD4 naive cells filled three plates per donor, CD4 memory three, CD8 naive two and CD8 memory one.

The authors loaded about 0.2 ug DNA, 28,000 or so T cell genomes, into sorted-subset replicate PCRs. Some clones are missing from TCRdb's copy, which holds only in-frame ones; the method was immunoSEQ multiplex PCR. The data contain just under 350,000 clones, about 70% of them singletons. Study-wide findings and caveats: Generation probability values for non-shared clonotypes were lower than those for clonotypes shared by all four donors. Naive CD4 clonotypes overlapped across a handful of donors at approximately 5.5%.

With respect to this clone: Its antigen is not identified.

This CDR3 spans 12 amino acids. Germline values: CDR1 SQVTM, CDR2 ANQGSEA. Trimming stripped 5 bases from V and 3 bases from J, with 11 bases between. This TCR derives from a man aged 30 to 45 in good health. V is TRBV29-1 and J is TRBJ2-7; a weak D match, TRBD2 (5 bases). Source material: memory CD4+ T cells sorted from blood. Documented subset: CD45RA-negative fraction. The CDR3: CSVTGIFYEQYF. In DNA, the CDR3 is TGCAGCGTTACGGGGATCTTCTACGAGCAGTACTTC.